Each of the 24 T cell receptor beta chains below was sequenced from the same sample in a study of CD8 T cells in ankylosing spondylitis. Each CDR3 protein gets one entry after TCRdb re-called the 5' RACE reads with MiXCR. The data show about 160,000 distinct CDR3 sequences, around 45% seen once. Sequencing used synovial fluid, either unsorted or a sorted T cell fraction (not recorded which). These receptors all come from a male donor with ankylosing spondylitis.

The J gene is TRBJ2-7, the V gene TRBV7-6; 11 bases are a match to TRBD2. This CDR3 contains 17 residues. CDR1 and CDR2 (germline): SGHVS, FNYEAQ. J was trimmed by 0 bases and V by 2 bases; bases with no gene match: 6. Here the CDR3 reads CASSLLTSGSISYEQYF. In DNA form, the CDR3 reads TGTGCCAGCAGCTTACTTACTAGCGGGAGTATCTCCTACGAGCAGTACTTC.

V is TRBV3-1 and J is TRBJ2-2, with a weak D call TRBD1 (5 bases). This CDR3 has 16 amino acids. Per germline, CDR1 LGHDT and CDR2 YNNKEL (reference sequence). The ends were cut back, 0 bases at V and 5 bases at J, with 13 bases in the middle. The CDR3 reads CASSQDLGQGTGELFF. Written as DNA, the CDR3 is TGTGCCAGCAGCCAAGATCTGGGGCAAGGAACCGGGGAGCTGTTTTTT.

The J gene is TRBJ1-5, the V gene TRBV2, with D possibly matching TRBD1 (6 bases). The CDR3 totals 12 residues. V gave up 8 bases and J gave up 3 bases, with 8 bases separating them. Germline V gene sequence: CDR1 SNHLY, CDR2 FYNNEI. CDR3 amino acids: CASRTVNQPQHF. CDR3 nucleotides: TGTGCCAGCCGGACAGTCAATCAGCCCCAGCATTTT.

The sample holds a few counts of this clonotype. This sequence joins TRBV5-1 and TRBJ2-7; 7 nucleotides agree with TRBD1. CDR1 and CDR2 (germline): SGHRS, YFSETQ. The trim removed 5 bases at V and 3 bases at J, leaving 8 bases unmatched. The CDR3 runs 14 residues. Written as DNA, the CDR3 is TGCGCCAGCAGTATTACAGGGGCGAGCTACGAGCAGTACTTC. Amino acids: CASSITGASYEQYF.

This clonotype occurred a few times. The J gene is TRBJ1-3, the V gene TRBV29-1; D may be TRBD1 (6 bases). V was clipped by 2 bases and J by 2 bases, with 13 bases between them. The CDR3 runs 15 residues. The germline CDR1 and CDR2 sequences are SQVTM and ANQGSEA. The CDR3 sequence: CSVEHRGGPGNTIYF. The DNA of the CDR3 is TGCAGCGTTGAACACAGAGGGGGTCCTGGAAACACCATATATTTT.

This clonotype showed up just a few times. The gene calls are TRBV5-1 and TRBJ1-4, with 7 bases lining up with TRBD1. Germline V gives CDR1 SGHRS, CDR2 YFSETQ. This CDR3 is 15 amino acids long. V shed 3 bases and J 5 bases; nucleotides not matched to a gene: 7. The CDR3 sequence: CASSSGQDLNEKLFF. The CDR3 DNA reads as TGCGCCAGCAGCTCTGGACAGGACTTAAATGAAAAACTGTTTTTT. The complete variable domain, with remaining parts taken from reference TRBV5-1 and TRBJ1-4, reads KAGVTQTPRYLIKTRGQQVTLSCSPISGHRSVSWYQQTPGQGLQFLFEYFSETQRNKGNFPGRFSGRQFSNSRSEMNVSTLELGDSALYLCASSSGQDLNEKLFFGSGTQLSVL.

The table lists this clonotype with many counts. This chain joins TRBV11-1 and TRBJ2-1; 9 bases are a match to TRBD2. V gave up 0 bases and J gave up 9 bases; unmatched junction bases: 3. This CDR3 contains 14 residues. CDR1 SGHAT and CDR2 FQDESV come from the germline V gene (reference sequence). CDR3 region: CASSLARGGGEQFF. CDR3 nucleotide sequence: TGTGCCAGCAGCTTAGCGCGGGGGGGAGGTGAGCAGTTCTTC.

The V and J genes are TRBV27 and TRBJ2-7; TRBD1 or TRBD2 may be the D gene (5 bases each). CDR1 and CDR2 (germline): MNHEY, SMNVEV (reference sequence). This CDR3 contains 16 residues. The ends were cut back, 3 bases at V and 2 bases at J, with 17 bases in the middle. This CDR3 reads CASSLSGGDGTYEQYF. The CDR3 coding sequence is TGTGCCAGCAGTTTGAGCGGTGGGGACGGCACCTACGAGCAGTACTTC.

The chain is built from TRBV5-6 and TRBJ2-1; D ambiguous. The CDR3 consists of 13 residues. The V gene's germline CDR1 is SGHDT and CDR2 YYEEEE. V gave up 0 bases and J gave up 8 bases, with 9 bases separating them. The CDR3 region is CASSLEGWHEQFF. In nucleotides, the CDR3 is TGTGCCAGCAGCTTGGAGGGATGGCATGAGCAGTTCTTC.

The chain is built from TRBV7-9 and TRBJ1-2, with no clear D. The CDR3 loop spans 13 amino acids. The germline V and J ends were trimmed by 1 base and 4 bases, with 7 bases remaining between them. Germline values: CDR1 SEHNR, CDR2 FQNEAQ (reference sequence). CDR3 bases: TGTGCCAGCAGCTTAGGGCGTGTCTATGGCTACACCTTC. It encodes CASSLGRVYGYTF.

V and J are TRBV15 and TRBJ2-1, with 11 nucleotides matching TRBD2. The trim removed 1 base at V and 4 bases at J, leaving 3 bases unmatched. The CDR3 runs to 16 residues. Germline CDR1 LNHNV, CDR2 YYDKDF (reference sequence). The CDR3 DNA follows: TGTGCCACCAGCAGAGTGGGACTAGCGGAGTACAATGAGCAGTTCTTC. Translating gives CATSRVGLAEYNEQFF.

This clonotype appeared once. This chain joins TRBV20-1 and TRBJ2-5; no firm D call. The CDR3 sequence is 15 residues long. Per germline, CDR1 DFQATT and CDR2 SNEGSKA (reference sequence). Trimming removed 6 bases from V and 2 bases from J, with 19 bases in between. The chain's CDR3 is CSAGDRAYFQETQYF. CDR3 sequence (DNA): TGCAGTGCGGGTGACCGCGCATACTTTCAAGAGACCCAGTACTTC.

This clonotype was observed a handful of times. The chain has TRBV12-3 or TRBV12-4 and TRBJ2-7; unclear D gene. The V end lost 4 bases, the J end lost 3 bases, and 10 bases lay between the germline ends. The CDR3 sequence is 13 residues long. CDR3 protein: CASSWSAHYEQYF. In DNA, the CDR3 is TGTGCCAGCAGTTGGTCAGCGCACTACGAGCAGTACTTC.

The chain joins TRBV18 to TRBJ1-4; D is uncertain. The CDR3 is 15 amino acids. Germline CDR1 KGHSH, CDR2 LQKENI. V lost 1 base, J lost 8 bases, and 14 bases lay in between. The DNA for the CDR3 is TGTGCCAGCTCACCACGCCTGGGGTATCGGGAAAAACTGTTTTTT. This gives the protein CASSPRLGYREKLFF.

The rearrangement links TRBV29-1 to TRBJ1-1; TRBD1 is a possible D gene (5 bases). This CDR3 region has 13 residues. Germline V lookup: CDR1 SQVTM, CDR2 ANQGSEA. Trimming took off 6 bases at V and 2 bases at J, with 13 bases between the two ends. This CDR3 reads CSVINRINTEAFF. In DNA, the CDR3 is TGCAGCGTGATCAACAGGATTAACACTGAAGCTTTCTTT.

The rearrangement links TRBV2 to TRBJ1-1, with 9 bases identical to TRBD1. The CDR3 length is 13 residues. V lost 9 bases to trimming and J lost 5 bases; unmatched junction nucleotides: 7. Germline assignment: CDR1 SNHLY and CDR2 FYNNEI. CDR3 protein: CASYRGRRTEAFF. The DNA for the CDR3 is TGTGCCAGTTACAGGGGGCGAAGGACTGAAGCTTTCTTT. The whole variable domain, remainder taken from reference TRBV2 and TRBJ1-1, is EPEVTQTPSHQVTQMGQEVILRCVPISNHLYFYWYRQILGQKVEFLVSFYNNEISEKSEIFDDQFSVERPDGSNFTLKIRSTKLEDSAMYFCASYRGRRTEAFFGQGTRLTVV.

The rearrangement links TRBV11-2 to TRBJ1-1, with D unclear. Germline-derived CDR1 and CDR2 are SGHAT and FQNNGV. The CDR3 has 15 residues. V was pared by 1 base and J by 4 bases, with 13 bases between. DNA for the CDR3: TGTGCCAGCAGCTTAGGGTTCGGGGATGGCACTGAAGCTTTCTTT. Encoded protein: CASSLGFGDGTEAFF.

This clonotype was counted between two and nine times. The chain recombines TRBV5-1 with TRBJ2-1; perhaps TRBD2 as D (5 bases). Germline V gene lookup returns CDR1 SGHRS and CDR2 YFSETQ. The V end was cut by 4 bases, the J end by 7 bases, with 15 bases between. The CDR3 totals 14 residues. CDR3 sequence (DNA): TGCGCCAGCAGCAAGGAGGACTTTGAAAATGAGCAGTTCTTC. Translation: CASSKEDFENEQFF.

The chain couples TRBV2 to TRBJ1-2; D uncertain. The CDR3 has 11 residues. Trimming removed 5 bases at V and 3 bases at J, with 4 bases between. CDR1 is SNHLY, CDR2 FYNNEI, per germline. This CDR3 reads CASSPYYGYTF. In DNA form, the CDR3 reads TGTGCCAGCAGTCCTTACTATGGCTACACCTTC.

The chain joins TRBV27 to TRBJ2-1; possibly TRBD2 for D (5 bases). Germline lookup yields CDR1 MNHEY and CDR2 SMNVEV (reference sequence). V lost 5 bases to trimming and J lost 2 bases, with 13 bases between them. CDR3 size: 15 residues. CDR3 DNA sequence: TGTGCCAGCAGTGGAGCGGCAAGCCCCTACAATGAGCAGTTCTTC. Its protein product is CASSGAASPYNEQFF.

J is TRBJ2-3 and V is TRBV6-5, with a possible D match to TRBD1 (6 bases). Germline-derived CDR1 and CDR2 are MNHEY and SVGAGI. V shed 2 bases and J shed 3 bases, with 18 bases lying between them. The CDR3 consists of 17 residues. DNA for the CDR3: TGTGCCAGCAGTTACGGACCGTGGGCAGGGGCAACAGATACGCAGTATTTT. Protein product: CASSYGPWAGATDTQYF.

The chain recombines TRBV4-1 with TRBJ1-2; D unresolved. Germline CDR1 reads MGHRA; CDR2 reads YSYEKL. V gave up 0 bases and J gave up 5 bases, with 16 bases separating them. The CDR3 has 16 residues. CDR3 protein: CASSQDPGTNSYGYTF. The CDR3 DNA reads as TGCGCCAGCAGCCAAGATCCGGGAACAAACAGTTATGGCTACACCTTC.

The V call is TRBV19, the J call TRBJ1-5; D unclear. V was cut by 11 bases and J by 1 base, with 12 bases left in between. Germline V lookup: CDR1 LNHDA, CDR2 SQIVND (reference sequence). This CDR3 contains 13 residues. CDR3 residues: CAVSGISNQPQHF. CDR3 sequence (DNA): TGTGCCGTCTCGGGAATAAGCAATCAGCCCCAGCATTTT.

The chain is built from TRBV7-8 and TRBJ1-5; D is undetermined. V dropped 1 base and J dropped 7 bases, with 8 bases sitting between them. CDR3 length: 13 residues. Germline V CDR1 and CDR2: SGHVS, FQNEAQ. CDR3 DNA sequence: TGTGCCAGCAGCTTAGGCTCGGAGCAGCCCCAGCATTTT. Protein sequence: CASSLGSEQPQHF.